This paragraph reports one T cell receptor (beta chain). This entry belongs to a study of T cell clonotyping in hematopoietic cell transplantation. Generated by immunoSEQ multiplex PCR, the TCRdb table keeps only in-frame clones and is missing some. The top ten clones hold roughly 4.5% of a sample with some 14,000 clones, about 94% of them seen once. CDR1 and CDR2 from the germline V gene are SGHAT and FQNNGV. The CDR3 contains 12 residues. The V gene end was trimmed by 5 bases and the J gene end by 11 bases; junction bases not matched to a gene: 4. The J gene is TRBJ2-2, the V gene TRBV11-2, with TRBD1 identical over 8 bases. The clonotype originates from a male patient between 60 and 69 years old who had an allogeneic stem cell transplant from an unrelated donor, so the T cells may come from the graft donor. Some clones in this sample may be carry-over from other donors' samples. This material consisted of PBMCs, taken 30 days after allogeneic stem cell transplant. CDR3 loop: CASSQDRGELFF. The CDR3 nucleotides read TGTGCCAGCAGCCAAGACAGGGGAGAGCTGTTTTTT.